This T cell receptor (beta chain) was retrieved from a study of T cell responses to AZD1222 COVID-19 vaccine. CDR1 SEHNR and CDR2 FQNEAQ come from the germline V gene (reference sequence). Trimming stripped 1 base from V and 3 bases from J, with 16 bases between. This CDR3 has 16 amino acids. Repertoires were generated with immunoSEQ multiplex PCR, while TCRdb's copy carries only in-frame clones and drops some. The sample yields 120,000 or so clones, approximately 88% seen once. With regard to this clone: The antigen is unknown.

Whole-study results and caveats: Mostly white British, mostly female donors; authors suggested clonal diversity may be underestimated. Increases in Spike-specific TCR breadth and depth were seen after two AZD1222 doses.

This clonotype was sampled from an adult in good health. The input for sequencing was peripheral blood, taken on day 0 of AZD1222 vaccination. The chain employs TRBV7-9 and TRBJ2-7; D may be TRBD1 or TRBD2 (6 bases each). CDR3 residues: CASSLVSAGQLYEQYF. For the CDR3, the DNA is TGTGCCAGCAGCTTAGTATCCGCGGGACAACTCTACGAGCAGTACTTC.